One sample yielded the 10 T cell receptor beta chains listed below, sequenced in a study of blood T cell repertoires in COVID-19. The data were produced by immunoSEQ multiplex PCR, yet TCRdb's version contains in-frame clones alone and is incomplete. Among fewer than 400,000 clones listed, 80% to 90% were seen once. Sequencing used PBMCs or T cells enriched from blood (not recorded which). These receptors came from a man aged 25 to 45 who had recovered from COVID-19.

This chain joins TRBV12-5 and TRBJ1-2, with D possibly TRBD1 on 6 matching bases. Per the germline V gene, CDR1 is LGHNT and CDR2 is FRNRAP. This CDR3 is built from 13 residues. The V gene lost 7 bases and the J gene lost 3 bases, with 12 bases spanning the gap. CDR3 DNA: TGTGCTAGTGCCAAGGGGGTGGACTATGGCTACACCTTC. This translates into CASAKGVDYGYTF.

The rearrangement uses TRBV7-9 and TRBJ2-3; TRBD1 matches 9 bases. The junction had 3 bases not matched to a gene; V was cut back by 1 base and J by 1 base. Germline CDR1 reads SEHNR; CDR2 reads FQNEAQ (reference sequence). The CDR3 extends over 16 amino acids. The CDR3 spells CASSLGTGAGTDTQYF. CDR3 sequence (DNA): TGTGCCAGCAGCTTAGGGACAGGGGCCGGCACAGATACGCAGTATTTT.

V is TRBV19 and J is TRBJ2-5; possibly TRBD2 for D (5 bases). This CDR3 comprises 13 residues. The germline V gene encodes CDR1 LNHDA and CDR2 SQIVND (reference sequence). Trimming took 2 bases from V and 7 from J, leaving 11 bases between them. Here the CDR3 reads CASSIRAEGTQYF. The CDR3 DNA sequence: TGTGCCAGTAGTATAAGGGCCGAGGGGACCCAGTACTTC. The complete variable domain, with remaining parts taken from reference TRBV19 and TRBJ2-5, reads DGGITQSPKYLFRKEGQNVTLSCEQNLNHDAMYWYRQDPGQGLRLIYYSQIVNDFQKGDIAEGYSVSREKKESFPLTVTSAQKNPTAFYLCASSIRAEGTQYFGPGTRLLVL.

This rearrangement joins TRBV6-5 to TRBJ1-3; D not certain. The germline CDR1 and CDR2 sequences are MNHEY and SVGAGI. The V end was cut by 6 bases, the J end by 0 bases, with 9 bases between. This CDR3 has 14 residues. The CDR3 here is CASRPGSSGNTIYF. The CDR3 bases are TGTGCCAGCAGGCCTGGGAGCTCTGGAAACACCATATATTTT.

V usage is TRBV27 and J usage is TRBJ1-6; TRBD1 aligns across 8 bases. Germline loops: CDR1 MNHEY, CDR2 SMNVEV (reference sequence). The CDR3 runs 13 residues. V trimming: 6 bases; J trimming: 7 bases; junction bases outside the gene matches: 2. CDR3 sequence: CASSRQGNSPLHF. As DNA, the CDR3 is TGTGCCAGCAGCAGACAGGGGAATTCACCCCTCCACTTT.

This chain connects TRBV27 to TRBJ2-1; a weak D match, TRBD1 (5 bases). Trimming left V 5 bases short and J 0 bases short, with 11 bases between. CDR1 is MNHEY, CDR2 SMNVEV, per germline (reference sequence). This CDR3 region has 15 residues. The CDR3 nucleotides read TGTGCCAGCAGTCCACAGGAAAGCTCCTACAATGAGCAGTTCTTC. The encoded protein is CASSPQESSYNEQFF.

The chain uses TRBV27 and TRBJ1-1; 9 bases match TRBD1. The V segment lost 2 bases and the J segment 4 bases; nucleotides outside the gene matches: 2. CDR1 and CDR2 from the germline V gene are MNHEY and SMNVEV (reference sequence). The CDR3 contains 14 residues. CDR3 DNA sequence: TGTGCCAGCAGTTTAGGGACAGGGTTCACTGAAGCTTTCTTT. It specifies CASSLGTGFTEAFF.

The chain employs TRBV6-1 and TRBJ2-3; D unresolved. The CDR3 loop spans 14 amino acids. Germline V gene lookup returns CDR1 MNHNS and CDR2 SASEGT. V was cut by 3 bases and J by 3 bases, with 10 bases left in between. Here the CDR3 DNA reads TGTGCCAGCAGTGAGCTTCAGACTACAGATACGCAGTATTTT. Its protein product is CASSELQTTDTQYF.

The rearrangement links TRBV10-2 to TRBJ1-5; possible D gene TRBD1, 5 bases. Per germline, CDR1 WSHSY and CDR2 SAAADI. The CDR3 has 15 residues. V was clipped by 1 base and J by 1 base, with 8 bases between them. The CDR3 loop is CASSELAGSNQPQHF. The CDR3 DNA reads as TGCGCCAGCAGTGAGTTGGCAGGGAGCAATCAGCCCCAGCATTTT.

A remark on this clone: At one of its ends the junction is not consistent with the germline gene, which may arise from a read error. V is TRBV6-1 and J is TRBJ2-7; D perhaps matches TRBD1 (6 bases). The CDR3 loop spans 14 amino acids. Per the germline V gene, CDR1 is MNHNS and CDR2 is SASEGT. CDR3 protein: CASREEGTTYEQYF. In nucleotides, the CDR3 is TGTGCCAGCAGGGAAGAGGGGACAACCTACGAGCAGTACTTC.